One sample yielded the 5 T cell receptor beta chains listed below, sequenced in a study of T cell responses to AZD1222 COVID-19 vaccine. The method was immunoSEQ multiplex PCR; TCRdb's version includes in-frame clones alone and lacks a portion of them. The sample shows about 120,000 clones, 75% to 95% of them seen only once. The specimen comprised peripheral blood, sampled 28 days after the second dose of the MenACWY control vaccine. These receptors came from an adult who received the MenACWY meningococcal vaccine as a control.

CDR3 sequence reads: CASSQRETQYF. The CDR3 bases are TGTGCCAGCAGTCAAAGGGAGACCCAGTACTTC. V and J are TRBV2 and TRBJ2-5; D unresolved. This CDR3 is built from 11 residues. Between the trimmed V and J ends, which lost 5 bases and 5 bases, there was a span of 6 bases. Germline CDR1 and CDR2: SNHLY and FYNNEI.

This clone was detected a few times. In DNA form, the CDR3 reads TGCGCCAGCAGCCTCCAGGGACAGGACTATTATAGCAATCAGCCCCAGCATTTT. Translation gives CASSLQGQDYYSNQPQHF. The chain is built from TRBV5-1 and TRBJ1-5; 8 bases are shared with TRBD1. The V segment lost 4 bases and the J segment 0 bases; nucleotides outside the gene matches: 12. In germline, CDR1 is SGHRS, CDR2 YFSETQ. CDR3 length equals 18 residues.

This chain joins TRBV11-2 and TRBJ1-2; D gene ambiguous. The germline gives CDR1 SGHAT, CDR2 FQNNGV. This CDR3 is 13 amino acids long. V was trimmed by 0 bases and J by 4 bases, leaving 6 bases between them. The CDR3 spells CASSLDSAYGYTF. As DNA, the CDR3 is TGTGCCAGCAGCTTAGACAGCGCCTATGGCTACACCTTC.

CDR3 in amino acids: CSARGSGTQYF. The CDR3 DNA follows: TGCAGTGCTAGAGGGTCCGGGACCCAGTACTTC. The rearrangement uses TRBV20-1 and TRBJ2-5; no definite D call. CDR1 and CDR2 from the germline V gene are DFQATT and SNEGSKA (reference sequence). The CDR3 has 11 residues. The V end lost 1 base, the J end lost 7 bases, and 7 bases lay between the germline ends.

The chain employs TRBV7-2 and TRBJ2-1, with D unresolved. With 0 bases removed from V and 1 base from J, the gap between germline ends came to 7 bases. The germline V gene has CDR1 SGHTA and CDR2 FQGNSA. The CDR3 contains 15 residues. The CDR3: CASSLAIGSYNEQFF. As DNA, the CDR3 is TGTGCCAGCAGCTTAGCCATTGGTTCCTACAATGAGCAGTTCTTC.